The 22 T cell receptor beta chains below were found in one sample sequenced in a study of early T cells in non-severe SARS-CoV-2 infection. TCRdb re-analysed the 5' RACE reads in MiXCR, keeping a single row per CDR3 protein. The data hold about 48,000 distinct CDR3 sequences, with approximately 7.5% observed a single time. Sequencing was carried out using whole blood. Receptors originate from an adult who was a healthcare worker with PCR-confirmed SARS-CoV-2 infection or an uninfected control (not recorded which).

This clonotype was recorded many times. This chain uses TRBV7-2 with TRBJ1-1; unclear D gene. In germline, CDR1 is SGHTA, CDR2 FQGNSA. This CDR3 comprises 13 residues. V shed 1 base and J shed 4 bases, with 7 bases lying between them. The CDR3 protein is CASSLGRTTEAFF. For the CDR3, the DNA is TGTGCCAGCAGCTTAGGAAGGACCACTGAAGCTTTCTTT.

This clonotype has ten or more counts. V gene TRBV10-1 combines with J gene TRBJ1-6, with D perhaps TRBD1 (6 bases). V dropped 6 bases and J dropped 9 bases, with 12 bases sitting between them. The V gene's germline CDR1 is WNHNN and CDR2 SYGVQD (reference sequence). The CDR3 covers 13 residues. Here the CDR3 reads CASSPTRGSPLHF. The CDR3 DNA reads as TGCGCCAGCAGCCCCACCAGGGGTTCACCCCTCCACTTT.

This clonotype was detected a few times. The chain is built from TRBV7-9 and TRBJ2-3, with 8 bases aligning to TRBD2. J lost 2 bases, V lost 1 base, and 5 bases had no gene match. Germline V lookup: CDR1 SEHNR, CDR2 FQNEAQ (reference sequence). This CDR3 has 16 amino acids. This CDR3 is CASSLVDSGNTDTQYF. CDR3 DNA: TGTGCCAGCAGCTTAGTTGATAGCGGGAACACAGATACGCAGTATTTT. Filled out from reference TRBV7-9 and TRBJ2-3, the complete variable domain reads DTGVSQNPRHKITKRGQNVTFRCDPISEHNRLYWYRQTLGQGPEFLTYFQNEAQLEKSRLLSDRFSAERPKGSFSTLEIQRTEQGDSAMYLCASSLVDSGNTDTQYFGPGTRLTVL.

This clonotype was recorded at least ten times. The genes are TRBV28 and TRBJ2-2; D remains ambiguous. V was shortened by 5 bases and J by 4 bases, with 14 bases between the two germline ends. This CDR3 is 15 amino acids long. Germline lookup yields CDR1 MDHEN and CDR2 SYDVKM. The CDR3, as DNA: TGTGCCAGCAGTCCGTACACTACCCTCACCGGGGAGCTGTTTTTT. Its translation is CASSPYTTLTGELFF.

The table lists this clonotype with many counts. The chain carries TRBV3-1 and TRBJ2-7, with 9 bases lining up with TRBD1. CDR1 is LGHDT and CDR2 is YNNKEL in the germline V gene (reference sequence). With V trimmed by 2 bases and J by 4 bases, 3 bases remained unmatched. The CDR3 spans 14 residues. The DNA of the CDR3 is TGTGCCAGCAGCCAAAGGGACAGGGCTTACGAGCAGTACTTC. Translation gives CASSQRDRAYEQYF.

In its sample, this clonotype was seen a few times. The chain joins TRBV10-3 to TRBJ1-5; a weak D match, TRBD1 (6 bases). This CDR3 comprises 14 residues. Trimming cost V 7 bases and J 1 base, with 11 bases left between them. The germline V gene encodes CDR1 ENHRY and CDR2 SYGVKD. The CDR3: CAINFQGSNQPQHF. The CDR3 DNA is TGTGCCATCAATTTCCAGGGGAGCAATCAGCCCCAGCATTTT.

In this sample, this clonotype turned up many times. J is TRBJ1-1 and V is TRBV28; D is unclear. The V end was cut by 2 bases, the J end by 1 base, with 8 bases between. The CDR3 covers 14 residues. Per the germline V gene, CDR1 is MDHEN and CDR2 is SYDVKM. The chain's CDR3 is CASSLLTPNTEAFF. CDR3 coding DNA: TGTGCCAGCAGTTTACTAACGCCGAACACTGAAGCTTTCTTT.

The rearrangement uses TRBV28 and TRBJ2-2; no reliable D call. This CDR3 is 14 amino acids long. Germline CDR1 MDHEN, CDR2 SYDVKM. V lost 5 bases to trimming and J lost 3 bases, with 10 bases between them. DNA of the CDR3: TGTGCCAGCAGTCCGTGGACGGACACCGGGGAGCTGTTTTTT. It codes for CASSPWTDTGELFF. Filled out from reference TRBV28 and TRBJ2-2, the complete variable domain reads DVKVTQSSRYLVKRTGEKVFLECVQDMDHENMFWYRQDPGLGLRLIYFSYDVKMKEKGDIPEGYSVSREKKERFSLILESASTNQTSMYLCASSPWTDTGELFFGEGSRLTVL.

This clonotype was observed at least ten times. The chain links TRBV28 to TRBJ2-7, with D maybe TRBD1 (6 bases). The CDR3 is made up of 14 amino acids. Germline V gives CDR1 MDHEN, CDR2 SYDVKM. The germline V and J ends were trimmed by 5 bases and 3 bases, with 14 bases remaining between them. CDR3 coding DNA: TGTGCCAGCAGTCACCGGACAGACGACTACGAGCAGTACTTC. This codes for CASSHRTDDYEQYF.

This chain uses TRBV2 with TRBJ1-2; 8 bases fit TRBD1. The CDR3 has 12 amino acids. CDR1 SNHLY and CDR2 FYNNEI come from the germline V gene. The J segment lost 4 bases and the V segment lost 7 bases, leaving 2 bases of the junction unmatched. DNA for the CDR3: TGTGCCAGCACAGGGGGCCCCTATGGCTACACCTTC. This sequence encodes CASTGGPYGYTF.

This clonotype was counted at least ten times. The rearrangement uses TRBV29-1 and TRBJ2-3; 12 bases match TRBD1. Germline V gives CDR1 SQVTM, CDR2 ANQGSEA. CDR3 length: 15 amino acids. V lost 6 bases and J lost 5; bases outside the gene matches: 9. The DNA of the CDR3 is TGCAGCGTGGACCCGGGACAGGGGGCTAGAGATACGCAGTATTTT. Protein sequence: CSVDPGQGARDTQYF.

In its sample, this clonotype was seen a few times. The rearrangement links TRBV6-1 to TRBJ2-3, with D possibly matching TRBD2 (5 bases). The CDR3 loop spans 14 amino acids. Trimming took 8 bases from V and 0 from J, leaving 12 bases between them. The germline CDR1 and CDR2 sequences are MNHNS and SASEGT. In DNA, the CDR3 is TGTGCCAGCGGAGGAAGGAGGAGCACAGATACGCAGTATTTT. This translates into CASGGRRSTDTQYF.

This clonotype was detected a few times. The V and J genes are TRBV20-1 and TRBJ2-5; D unclear. CDR1 and CDR2 from the germline V gene are DFQATT and SNEGSKA (reference sequence). The CDR3 is 12 residues long. V gave up 5 bases and J gave up 4 bases, with 11 bases separating them. In DNA form, the CDR3 reads TGCAGTGCTGGAAGGACCGCAGAGACCCAGTACTTC. It translates to CSAGRTAETQYF.

This rearrangement joins TRBV7-2 to TRBJ1-5, with D maybe TRBD1 (5 bases). This CDR3 has 13 residues. Trimming shortened V by 4 bases and J by 4 bases, and 8 bases separated the two germline ends. Germline CDR1 reads SGHTA; CDR2 reads FQGNSA. The CDR3 bases are TGTGCCAGCAGCTCACAGGTGAATCAGCCCCAGCATTTT. It codes for CASSSQVNQPQHF.

In this sample, this clonotype turned up a few times. This chain connects TRBV7-9 to TRBJ1-1; no firm D call. CDR1 and CDR2 from the germline V gene are SEHNR and FQNEAQ (reference sequence). V was cut by 4 bases and J by 1 base, with 7 bases left in between. The CDR3 is made up of 13 amino acids. Here the CDR3 DNA reads TGTGCCAGCAGCTCAAACTCGAACACTGAAGCTTTCTTT. Its translation is CASSSNSNTEAFF.

This clonotype appeared many times. J is TRBJ2-1 and V is TRBV12-3 or TRBV12-4, with TRBD1 identical over 8 bases. The CDR3 extends over 15 amino acids. V shed 3 bases and J 6 bases; nucleotides not matched to a gene: 7. The DNA of the CDR3 is TGTGCCAGCAGTTTTACACAGGGGGTCGGCAATGAGCAGTTCTTC. Translating gives CASSFTQGVGNEQFF.

This clonotype was found a few times. The V gene is TRBV20-1, the J gene TRBJ2-7, with 7 bases aligning to TRBD1. V dropped 3 bases and J dropped 1; count of bases not matched to a gene: 6. CDR1 and CDR2 (germline): DFQATT, SNEGSKA (reference sequence). The CDR3 extends over 14 amino acids. CDR3 amino acids: CSARRGLISYEQYF. CDR3 DNA: TGCAGTGCTAGGAGGGGGCTGATTTCCTACGAGCAGTACTTC.

The chain is built from TRBV27 and TRBJ1-4; maybe TRBD1 (5 bases). CDR1 is MNHEY, CDR2 SMNVEV, per germline (reference sequence). The V end lost 6 bases, the J end lost 4 bases, and 18 bases lay between the germline ends. The CDR3 is 16 amino acids. The CDR3 coding sequence is TGTGCCAGCAGGAGGATAGGGGCCGGTTTTAATGAAAAACTGTTTTTT. Translated: CASRRIGAGFNEKLFF. The variable domain in full, with the rest retrieved from reference TRBV27 and TRBJ1-4, is EAQVTQNPRYLITVTGKKLTVTCSQNMNHEYMSWYRQDPGLGLRQIYYSMNVEVTDKGDVPEGYKVSRKEKRNFPLILESPSPNQTSLYFCASRRIGAGFNEKLFFGSGTQLSVL.

The V and J genes are TRBV7-9 and TRBJ1-1; a possible D gene is TRBD1 (5 bases). The CDR3 is 14 amino acids. Germline V gene sequence: CDR1 SEHNR, CDR2 FQNEAQ (reference sequence). V was trimmed by 4 bases and J by 1 base, leaving 10 bases between them. The CDR3 is CASSSKGQNTEAFF. Here the CDR3 DNA reads TGTGCCAGCAGCTCCAAAGGACAGAACACTGAAGCTTTCTTT.

V usage is TRBV12-3 or TRBV12-4 and J usage is TRBJ1-1; 7 bases match TRBD1. The CDR3 length is 12 residues. V was pared by 5 bases and J by 11 bases, with 8 bases of the junction left unmatched. CDR3 residues: CASSLSTGAAFF. The CDR3 DNA reads as TGTGCCAGCAGTCTTTCTACAGGGGCCGCTTTCTTT.

This chain connects TRBV10-2 to TRBJ1-5; possibly TRBD1 for D (6 bases). Trimming took 4 bases from V and 5 from J, leaving 15 bases between them. Germline V gene lookup returns CDR1 WSHSY and CDR2 SAAADI. This CDR3 region has 15 residues. The DNA for the CDR3 is TGCGCCAGCAGTGGTTTTACAGGGATGGATCAGCCCCAGCATTTT. It yields the protein CASSGFTGMDQPQHF.

The rearrangement links TRBV6-2 or TRBV6-3 to TRBJ2-7; 11 bases match TRBD1. CDR1 and CDR2 (germline): MNHEY, SVGEGT. J was trimmed by 4 bases and V by 6 bases; bases with no gene match: 5. The CDR3 totals 14 residues. CDR3 in DNA: TGTGCCAGCAGACAGGGACAGGGGGTGTACGAGCAGTACTTC. Its protein is CASRQGQGVYEQYF.